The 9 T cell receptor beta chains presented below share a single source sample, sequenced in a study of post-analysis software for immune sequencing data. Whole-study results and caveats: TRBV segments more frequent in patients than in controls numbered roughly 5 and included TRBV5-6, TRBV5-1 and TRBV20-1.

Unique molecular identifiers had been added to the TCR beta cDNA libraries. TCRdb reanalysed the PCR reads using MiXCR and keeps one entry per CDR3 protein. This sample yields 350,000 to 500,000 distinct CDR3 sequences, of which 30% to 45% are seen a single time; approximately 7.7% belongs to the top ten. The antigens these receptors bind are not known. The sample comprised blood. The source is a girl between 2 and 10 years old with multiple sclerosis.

The CDR3 reads CASSLTGTAVYNSPLHF. The CDR3 region has the DNA TGCGCCAGCAGCTTAACGGGGACAGCCGTTTATAATTCACCCCTCCACTTT. V is TRBV5-1 and J is TRBJ1-6; 7 bases agree with TRBD1. Germline CDR1 reads SGHRS; CDR2 reads YFSETQ. This CDR3 region has 17 residues. With V trimmed by 2 bases and J by 4 bases, 9 bases remained unmatched.

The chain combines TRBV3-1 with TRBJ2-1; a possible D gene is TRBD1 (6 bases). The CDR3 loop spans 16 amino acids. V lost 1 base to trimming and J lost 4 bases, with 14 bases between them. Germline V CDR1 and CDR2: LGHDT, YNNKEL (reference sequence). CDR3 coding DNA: TGTGCCAGCAGCCAAGGTACAGGGTCGGAGTACAATGAGCAGTTCTTC. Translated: CASSQGTGSEYNEQFF.

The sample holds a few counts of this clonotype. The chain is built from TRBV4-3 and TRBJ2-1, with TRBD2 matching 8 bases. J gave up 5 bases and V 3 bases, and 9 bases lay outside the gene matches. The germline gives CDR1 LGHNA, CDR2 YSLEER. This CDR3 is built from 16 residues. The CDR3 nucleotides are TGCGCCAGCAGCCACCTAAGCGGGAGCTTCGACAATGAGCAGTTCTTC. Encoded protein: CASSHLSGSFDNEQFF.

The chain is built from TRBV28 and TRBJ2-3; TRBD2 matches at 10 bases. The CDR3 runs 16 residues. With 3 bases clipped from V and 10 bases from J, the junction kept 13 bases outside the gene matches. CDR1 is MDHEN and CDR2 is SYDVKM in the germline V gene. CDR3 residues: CASSLLAGAPRSAQYF. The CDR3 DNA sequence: TGTGCCAGCAGTTTGCTAGCGGGGGCGCCAAGAAGCGCGCAGTATTTT.

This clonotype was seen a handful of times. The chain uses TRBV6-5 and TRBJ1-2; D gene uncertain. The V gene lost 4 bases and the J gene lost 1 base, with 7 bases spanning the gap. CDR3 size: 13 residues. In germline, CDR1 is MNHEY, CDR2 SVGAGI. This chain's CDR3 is CASSSGYNYGYTF. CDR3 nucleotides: TGTGCCAGCAGTTCGGGGTATAACTATGGCTACACCTTC.

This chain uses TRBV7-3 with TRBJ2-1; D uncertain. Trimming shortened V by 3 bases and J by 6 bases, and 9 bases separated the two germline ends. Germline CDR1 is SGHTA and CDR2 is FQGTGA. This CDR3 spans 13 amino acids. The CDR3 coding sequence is TGTGCCAGCAGCTTTGGAGCAGTCAATGAGCAGTTCTTC. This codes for CASSFGAVNEQFF.

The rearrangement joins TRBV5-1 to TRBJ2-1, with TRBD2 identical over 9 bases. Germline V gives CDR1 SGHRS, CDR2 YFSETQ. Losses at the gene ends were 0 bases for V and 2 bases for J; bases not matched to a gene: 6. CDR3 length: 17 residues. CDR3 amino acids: CASSLASGATTYNEQFF. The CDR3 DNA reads TGCGCCAGCAGCTTGGCTAGCGGGGCGACGACCTACAATGAGCAGTTCTTC. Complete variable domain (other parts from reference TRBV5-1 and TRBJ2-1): KAGVTQTPRYLIKTRGQQVTLSCSPISGHRSVSWYQQTPGQGLQFLFEYFSETQRNKGNFPGRFSGRQFSNSRSEMNVSTLELGDSALYLCASSLASGATTYNEQFFGPGTRLTVL.

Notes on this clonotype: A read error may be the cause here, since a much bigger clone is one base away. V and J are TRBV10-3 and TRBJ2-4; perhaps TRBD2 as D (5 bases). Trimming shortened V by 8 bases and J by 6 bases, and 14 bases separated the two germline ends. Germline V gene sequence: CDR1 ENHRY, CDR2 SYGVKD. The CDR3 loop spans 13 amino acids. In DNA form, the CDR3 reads TGTGCCATCGCCGGGATTACCGGAAACATTCAGTACTTC. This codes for CAIAGITGNIQYF.

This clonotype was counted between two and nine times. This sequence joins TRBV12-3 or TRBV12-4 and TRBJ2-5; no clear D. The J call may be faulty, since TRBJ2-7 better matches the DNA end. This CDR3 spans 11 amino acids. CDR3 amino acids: CASSTETEQYF. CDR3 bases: TGTGCCAGCAGCACAGAAACCGAGCAGTACTTC.